This T cell receptor (beta chain) was observed in a study of cytomegalovirus exposure and HLA in healthy donors. The CDR3 covers 14 residues. J lost 3 bases, V lost 3 bases, and 3 bases had no gene match. Germline CDR1 is PRHDT and CDR2 is FYEKMQ (reference sequence). PCR primers comprised 60 Vbeta and 13 Jbeta primers. TCRdb keeps only in-frame clones here, not all; method: immunoSEQ multiplex PCR. The sample lists about 130,000 clones; 80% were seen once. V and J are TRBV13 and TRBJ2-7; 9 nucleotides match TRBD1. Specimen: PBMCs. This TCR was recovered from a man aged 25-45 years in good health and CMV-seronegative. The DNA of the CDR3 is TGTGCCAGCAGCTTGGGGGACAGGGACTACGAGCAGTACTTC. Its protein product is CASSLGDRDYEQYF.